These T cell receptor beta chains were read from a single sample in a study of control samples from healthy donors and cancer patients. Sequencing used immunoSEQ multiplex PCR; TCRdb keeps in-frame clones, though not all of them. The data contain about 70,000 clones, 94% of them singletons. The sequenced sample consisted of blood. Receptors were obtained from a woman under 40 in good health. CDR3s include the opening cysteine and the closing phenylalanine or tryptophan. A D gene is named only where the DNA matches it firmly. Only some rows state a clone size, as once, few, many or a class for expanded clones.

cdr3_nt: TGTGCCTGGAGTGCCTCCTCTGGAAACACCATATATTTT
cdr3_aa: CAWSASSGNTIYF
cdr3_length: 13
j_call: TRBJ1-3
v_call: TRBV30
d_call: .
clone_size: .

cdr3_nt: TGTGCCAGCAGTTCATCGGGACTGGGTTACAATGAGCAGTTCTTC
cdr3_aa: CASSSSGLGYNEQFF
cdr3_length: 15
j_call: TRBJ2-1
v_call: TRBV6-6
d_call: .
clone_size: .

cdr3_nt: TGTGCCAGCAGCGTAGAACCCGGGAAGGGTTATGGCTACACCTTC
cdr3_aa: CASSVEPGKGYGYTF
cdr3_length: 15
j_call: TRBJ1-2
v_call: TRBV9
d_call: .
clone_size: .

cdr3_nt: TGTGCCAGCTCACCCCCGGCGCAGTACAATGAGCAGTTCTTC
cdr3_aa: CASSPPAQYNEQFF
cdr3_length: 14
j_call: TRBJ2-1
v_call: TRBV18
d_call: .
clone_size: .

cdr3_nt: TGCGCCAGCAGCGGGCAGATAGAGACCCAGTACTTC
cdr3_aa: CASSGQIETQYF
cdr3_length: 12
j_call: TRBJ2-5
v_call: TRBV5-1
d_call: .
clone_size: .

cdr3_nt: TGTGCCACCAATGTCCGTAGGGGATACGAGCAGTACTTC
cdr3_aa: CATNVRRGYEQYF
cdr3_length: 13
j_call: TRBJ2-7
v_call: TRBV6-5
d_call: .
clone_size: .

cdr3_nt: TGTGCCACCACCCTGTATTTGAACACTGAAGCTTTCTTT
cdr3_aa: CATTLYLNTEAFF
cdr3_length: 13
j_call: TRBJ1-1
v_call: TRBV6-6
d_call: .
clone_size: .

cdr3_nt: TGTGCCAGCAGCCACAAGGGGGGGCGGATGAACACTGAAGCTTTCTTT
cdr3_aa: CASSHKGGRMNTEAFF
cdr3_length: 16
j_call: TRBJ1-1
v_call: TRBV3-1/TRBV3-2
d_call: .
clone_size: .

cdr3_nt: TGTGCCAGCAGGGGGACCCAACAGGGGTACACTGAAGCTTTCTTT
cdr3_aa: CASRGTQQGYTEAFF
cdr3_length: 15
j_call: TRBJ1-1
v_call: TRBV6-5
d_call: TRBD1
clone_size: .

cdr3_nt: TGTGCCACCAGCCCAGGGGGCTTGGGTAGTGGGTCCCCAGATACGCAGTATTTT
cdr3_aa: CATSPGGLGSGSPDTQYF
cdr3_length: 18
j_call: TRBJ2-3
v_call: TRBV24-1
d_call: TRBD1
clone_size: .

cdr3_nt: TGCGCCAGCAGCTTGTTGGGCAGTTCGAACACTGAAGCTTTCTTT
cdr3_aa: CASSLLGSSNTEAFF
cdr3_length: 15
j_call: TRBJ1-1
v_call: TRBV5-1
d_call: .
clone_size: .

cdr3_nt: TGTGCCAGCAGCTTAGTATTGGACAGCGACGAGCAGTACTTC
cdr3_aa: CASSLVLDSDEQYF
cdr3_length: 14
j_call: TRBJ2-7
v_call: TRBV11-1
d_call: .
clone_size: .

cdr3_nt: TGCGCCAGCAGTTCACCGGGACAGGGAGACTATGGCTACACCTTC
cdr3_aa: CASSSPGQGDYGYTF
cdr3_length: 15
j_call: TRBJ1-2
v_call: TRBV5-1
d_call: TRBD1
clone_size: .

cdr3_nt: TGTGCCAGCAGTTCTATTTTGGTGGGGTCCTACAATGAGCAGTTCTTC
cdr3_aa: CASSSILVGSYNEQFF
cdr3_length: 16
j_call: TRBJ2-1
v_call: TRBV6-5
d_call: .
clone_size: .

cdr3_nt: TGTGCCAGCAGGAGAATGGGGGGGAGAGCGGCAAACACCATATATTTT
cdr3_aa: CASRRMGGRAANTIYF
cdr3_length: 16
j_call: TRBJ1-3
v_call: TRBV7-9
d_call: .
clone_size: .

cdr3_nt: TGTGCCAGCAGCCAGGACGATCACAGTGGCACCGGGGAGCTGTTTTTT
cdr3_aa: CASSQDDHSGTGELFF
cdr3_length: 16
j_call: TRBJ2-2
v_call: TRBV3-1/TRBV3-2
d_call: .
clone_size: .

cdr3_nt: TGTGTCAGCAGCGCGGACAGGGGGAACACTGAAGCTTTCTTT
cdr3_aa: CVSSADRGNTEAFF
cdr3_length: 14
j_call: TRBJ1-1
v_call: TRBV9
d_call: TRBD1
clone_size: .

cdr3_nt: TGTGCCAGCAGCTTGGGCAAGCGGGAGGAGACCCAGTACTTC
cdr3_aa: CASSLGKREETQYF
cdr3_length: 14
j_call: TRBJ2-5
v_call: TRBV5-6
d_call: TRBD2
clone_size: .

cdr3_nt: TGCAGCGTTGAAAAAATGGGACTTGAAGCTTTCTTT
cdr3_aa: CSVEKMGLEAFF
cdr3_length: 12
j_call: TRBJ1-1
v_call: TRBV29-1
d_call: .
clone_size: .

cdr3_nt: TGTGCCAGCAGCGTGGCATTAGGACAGCCCCAGCATTTT
cdr3_aa: CASSVALGQPQHF
cdr3_length: 13
j_call: TRBJ1-5
v_call: TRBV11-2
d_call: .
clone_size: .

cdr3_nt: TGTGCCAGCTCACCCCTCAACACCGGGACAGGGTCCTACGAGCAGTACTTC
cdr3_aa: CASSPLNTGTGSYEQYF
cdr3_length: 17
j_call: TRBJ2-7
v_call: TRBV18
d_call: TRBD1
clone_size: .

cdr3_nt: TGTGCCAGCAGCGTGGGGGCAGCGGTCGTCGGTAACTATGGCTACACCTTC
cdr3_aa: CASSVGAAVVGNYGYTF
cdr3_length: 17
j_call: TRBJ1-2
v_call: TRBV9
d_call: .
clone_size: .

cdr3_nt: TGCGCCAGCAGCTTGGAAATCCGAAGCGGGGGAGACGAGCAGTACTTC
cdr3_aa: CASSLEIRSGGDEQYF
cdr3_length: 16
j_call: TRBJ2-7
v_call: TRBV5-1
d_call: TRBD2
clone_size: .

cdr3_nt: TGTGCCAGCAGCGCGAGACAGGGGGCGACCGCTAACTATGGCTACACCTTC
cdr3_aa: CASSARQGATANYGYTF
cdr3_length: 17
j_call: TRBJ1-2
v_call: TRBV7-9
d_call: TRBD1
clone_size: .

cdr3_nt: TGTGCCAGCAGCCAATTGGACAGGGGGCTTGGCTACACCTTC
cdr3_aa: CASSQLDRGLGYTF
cdr3_length: 14
j_call: TRBJ1-2
v_call: TRBV3-1/TRBV3-2
d_call: TRBD1
clone_size: .

cdr3_nt: TGTGCCAGCAGTCGTAATTCACCCCTCCACTTT
cdr3_aa: CASSRNSPLHF
cdr3_length: 11
j_call: TRBJ1-6
v_call: TRBV6-5
d_call: .
clone_size: .

cdr3_nt: TGTGCCAGCAGCTCCGGGACCCTGTATGGCTACACCTTC
cdr3_aa: CASSSGTLYGYTF
cdr3_length: 13
j_call: TRBJ1-2
v_call: TRBV11-2
d_call: .
clone_size: .

cdr3_nt: TGTGCCTGGAGTGTAACAGGGAAAAAACTGTTTTTT
cdr3_aa: CAWSVTGKKLFF
cdr3_length: 12
j_call: TRBJ1-4
v_call: TRBV30
d_call: .
clone_size: .

cdr3_nt: TGTGCCAGCAGCTTTGGGCCAACCGAAGCTTTCTTT
cdr3_aa: CASSFGPTEAFF
cdr3_length: 12
j_call: TRBJ1-1
v_call: TRBV7-2
d_call: .
clone_size: once

cdr3_nt: TGTGCCAGCAGCCTCCTGGGGGAGCTGTTTTTT
cdr3_aa: CASSLLGELFF
cdr3_length: 11
j_call: TRBJ2-2
v_call: TRBV3-1/TRBV3-2
d_call: .
clone_size: .

cdr3_nt: TGTGCCAGCCGACTCCAGGTTAGCTCCTACAATGAGCAGTTCTTC
cdr3_aa: CASRLQVSSYNEQFF
cdr3_length: 15
j_call: TRBJ2-1
v_call: TRBV28
d_call: .
clone_size: .

cdr3_nt: TGTGCCACCAGCAGAGTAGACCCCCGGTTTAACTATGGCTACACCTTC
cdr3_aa: CATSRVDPRFNYGYTF
cdr3_length: 16
j_call: TRBJ1-2
v_call: TRBV15
d_call: .
clone_size: .

cdr3_nt: TGTGCCAGTGGACAGAATTCGCGGGAAGGCGGCTACACCTTC
cdr3_aa: CASGQNSREGGYTF
cdr3_length: 14
j_call: TRBJ1-2
v_call: TRBV7-9
d_call: .
clone_size: .

cdr3_nt: TGTGCCAGCAAGGGGAGCGGGGGGGCGAACACCGGGGAGCTGTTTTTT
cdr3_aa: CASKGSGGANTGELFF
cdr3_length: 16
j_call: TRBJ2-2
v_call: TRBV5-4
d_call: TRBD2
clone_size: .

cdr3_nt: TGTGCCAGCAGCCGGACAGGGGGGAATGAAAAACTGTTTTTT
cdr3_aa: CASSRTGGNEKLFF
cdr3_length: 14
j_call: TRBJ1-4
v_call: TRBV7-9
d_call: TRBD1
clone_size: .

cdr3_nt: TGTGCCTGGAGTGTAAGGACTCTGATTAGGCGGAACACTGAAGCTTTCTTT
cdr3_aa: CAWSVRTLIRRNTEAFF
cdr3_length: 17
j_call: TRBJ1-1
v_call: TRBV30
d_call: .
clone_size: .

cdr3_nt: TGTGCCAGCAGCTTAACGCCCGGGGGGGGAGCGAACACCGGGGAGCTGTTTTTT
cdr3_aa: CASSLTPGGGANTGELFF
cdr3_length: 18
j_call: TRBJ2-2
v_call: TRBV7-3
d_call: TRBD2
clone_size: once